This paragraph reports one T cell receptor beta chain. Its antigen is as yet unknown. Clones were sequenced by immunoSEQ multiplex PCR, and TCRdb holds only the in-frame ones, with some missing. The sample contains 45,000 to 70,000 clones, around 85% of which appear only once. The CDR3 has 16 amino acids. Trimming cost V 6 bases and J 4 bases; bases outside gene matches: 13. The V gene's germline CDR1 is MDHEN and CDR2 SYDVKM. This sample is drawn from a study of T cell responses to AZD1222 COVID-19 vaccine. Study results and limitations: Regions left unmutated in variants are reportedly the target of nearly half of spike-specific TCRs. No repertoire was sampled before or during the peak T cell response, only after it. Elevations in Spike-specific TCR breadth and depth followed administration of two AZD1222 doses.

The chain carries TRBV28 and TRBJ2-7, with 9 bases matching TRBD2. This TCR was sampled from an adult in good health. Sequences were derived from peripheral blood, sampled on day 0 of AZD1222 vaccination. As DNA, the CDR3 is TGTGCCAGCAGCCCTTCAGGGCGGGAGGGCCGGTACGAGCAGTACTTC. The encoded protein is CASSPSGREGRYEQYF.